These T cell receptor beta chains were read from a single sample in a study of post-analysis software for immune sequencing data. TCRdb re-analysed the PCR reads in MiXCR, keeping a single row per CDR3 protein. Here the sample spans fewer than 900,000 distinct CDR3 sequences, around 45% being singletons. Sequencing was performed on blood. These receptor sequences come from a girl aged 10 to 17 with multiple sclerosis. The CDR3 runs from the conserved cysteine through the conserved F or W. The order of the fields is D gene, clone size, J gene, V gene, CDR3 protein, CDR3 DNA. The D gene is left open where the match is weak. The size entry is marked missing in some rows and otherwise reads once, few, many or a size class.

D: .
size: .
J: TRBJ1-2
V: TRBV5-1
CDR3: CASSLDAGYGYTF
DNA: TGCGCCAGCAGCTTGGACGCCGGGTATGGCTACACCTTC

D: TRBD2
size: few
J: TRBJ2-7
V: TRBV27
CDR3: CASRITSGSYEQYF
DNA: TGTGCCAGCAGAATCACTAGCGGGAGCTACGAGCAGTACTTC

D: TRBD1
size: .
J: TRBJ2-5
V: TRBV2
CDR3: CASSVPGGVAKETQYF
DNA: TGTGCCAGCAGTGTACCAGGGGGCGTCGCCAAGGAGACCCAGTACTTC

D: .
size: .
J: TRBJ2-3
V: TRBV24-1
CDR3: CATSEEQATDTQYF
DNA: TGTGCCACCAGTGAGGAACAGGCAACAGATACGCAGTATTTT

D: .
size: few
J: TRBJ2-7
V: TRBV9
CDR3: CASSVSWDSYEQYF
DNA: TGTGCCAGCAGCGTATCCTGGGACTCCTACGAGCAGTACTTC

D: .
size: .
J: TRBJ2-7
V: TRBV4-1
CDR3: CASSQLTGYDEQYF
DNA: TGCGCCAGCAGCCAATTAACGGGGTACGACGAGCAGTACTTC

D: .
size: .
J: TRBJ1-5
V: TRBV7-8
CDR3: CASSYAPGQPQHF
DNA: TGTGCCAGCAGCTATGCTCCGGGTCAGCCCCAGCATTTT

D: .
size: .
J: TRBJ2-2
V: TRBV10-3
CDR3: CAISGNRPASGGELFF
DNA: TGTGCCATCAGTGGCAACAGACCCGCGAGCGGCGGGGAGCTGTTTTTT

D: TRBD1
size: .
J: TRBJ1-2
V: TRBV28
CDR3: CASKNLGQGFGYTF
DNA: TGTGCCAGCAAAAACCTGGGACAGGGGTTTGGCTACACCTTC

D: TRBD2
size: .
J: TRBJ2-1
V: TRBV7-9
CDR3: CASSPTNSASGRLRYNEQFF
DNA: TGTGCCAGCAGCCCAACGAACTCGGCTAGCGGGAGGTTGCGGTACAATGAGCAGTTCTTC